The 8 T cell receptor beta chains below were found in one sample sequenced in a study of cytomegalovirus exposure and HLA in healthy donors. It was with 60 Vbeta and 13 Jbeta primers that the PCR ran. Only in-frame clones appear in the TCRdb table, and some are missing; sequencing was by immunoSEQ multiplex PCR. This sample has 100,000 or so clones; 75% to 85% occur once, and the top ten carry about 1.9%. Material for sequencing was PBMCs. Every receptor here comes from a young man in good health and CMV-seronegative.

The genes are TRBV10-3 and TRBJ2-5; D ambiguous. Germline-derived CDR1 and CDR2 are ENHRY and SYGVKD. This CDR3 spans 15 amino acids. V lost 2 bases and J lost 2, with 12 bases in between. DNA of the CDR3: TGTGCCATCAGTGAGAATCTCGAGACTCAAGAGACCCAGTACTTC. Translating gives CAISENLETQETQYF.

The chain combines TRBV5-1 with TRBJ2-1, with 11 bases fitting TRBD2. The CDR3 covers 16 residues. CDR1 is SGHRS, CDR2 YFSETQ, per germline. V lost 0 bases to trimming and J lost 10 bases; unmatched junction nucleotides: 9. DNA for the CDR3: TGCGCCAGCAGCTTGGAGGTAGCGGGAGGGCCGGGAGAGCAGTTCTTC. Its translation: CASSLEVAGGPGEQFF.

J is TRBJ1-2 and V is TRBV29-1; D might be TRBD1 (5 bases). The ends were cut back, 8 bases at V and 1 base at J, with 11 bases in the middle. CDR1 SQVTM and CDR2 ANQGSEA come from the germline V gene. This CDR3 has 12 amino acids. The CDR3 nucleotides read TGCAGCCACCAAGACAGTAACTATGGCTACACCTTC. This gives the protein CSHQDSNYGYTF.

The rearrangement links TRBV7-9 to TRBJ1-3; D gene uncertain. Germline values: CDR1 SEHNR, CDR2 FQNEAQ (reference sequence). Trimming stripped 2 bases from V and 0 bases from J, with 17 bases between. The CDR3 totals 18 residues. CDR3 sequence reads: CASSLTMTMALSGNTIYF. The CDR3 bases are TGTGCCAGCAGCTTAACGATGACTATGGCTCTCTCTGGAAACACCATATATTTT.

The chain is built from TRBV30 and TRBJ2-7; D is unclear. The CDR3 runs to 16 residues. V was trimmed by 3 bases and J by 3 bases, leaving 21 bases between them. In germline, CDR1 is GTSNPN, CDR2 SVGIG (reference sequence). CDR3 nucleotide sequence: TGTGCCTGGAGGCCCTCCTTGCGTCTGGTCCGCTACGAGCAGTACTTC. Protein sequence: CAWRPSLRLVRYEQYF.

The genes are TRBV11-3 and TRBJ2-6, with D unresolved. Trimming stripped 6 bases from V and 0 bases from J, with 6 bases between. The CDR3 is 14 residues long. Germline V gene sequence: CDR1 SGHNT, CDR2 YENEEA. The CDR3 DNA reads as TGTGCCAGCAGTTCTAGCTCTGGGGCCAACGTCCTGACTTTC. Translation: CASSSSSGANVLTF.

This clone was picked up one time. This rearrangement joins TRBV5-6 to TRBJ1-3, with D possibly TRBD1 on 5 matching bases. Trimming stripped 0 bases from V and 14 bases from J, with 12 bases between. Looked up from germline, CDR1 is SGHDT and CDR2 is YYEEEE. This CDR3 comprises 12 residues. CDR3 coding DNA: TGTGCCAGCAGCTTGGCCGGCAACAGGTTATATTTT. Translation gives CASSLAGNRLYF.

The chain links TRBV7-9 to TRBJ1-2; D not certain. The CDR3 length is 13 residues. Germline loops: CDR1 SEHNR, CDR2 FQNEAQ (reference sequence). Deletions cut 3 bases from V and 6 bases from J, with 11 bases between. The CDR3 region is CASSFNSDNGYTF. CDR3 in DNA: TGTGCCAGCAGCTTCAACAGTGACAATGGCTACACCTTC. The whole variable domain, filled in from reference TRBV7-9 and TRBJ1-2, reads DTGVSQNPRHKITKRGQNVTFRCDPISEHNRLYWYRQTLGQGPEFLTYFQNEAQLEKSRLLSDRFSAERPKGSFSTLEIQRTEQGDSAMYLCASSFNSDNGYTFGSGTRLTVV.